Given below is one T cell receptor beta chain in context. The data stem from a study of T cells in Graves' hyperthyroidism and ophthalmopathy. The CDR3 length is 17 residues. Germline V lookup: CDR1 MNHEY, CDR2 SMNVEV (reference sequence). V trimming: 5 bases; J trimming: 9 bases; junction bases outside the gene matches: 16. RNA transcripts gave rise to amplified TCR beta CDR3 regions. Using the HTBI primer set, a first-round RT-PCR was run on the TCR CDR3. TCRdb re-called the multiplex PCR reads through MiXCR, storing one row per CDR3 protein. This table holds 500,000 to 600,000 distinct CDR3 sequences, 20% found once.

The receptor comes from a man aged 35 to 55 with Graves' ophthalmopathy. V usage is TRBV27 and J usage is TRBJ1-6, with TRBD1 identical over 7 bases. The sequenced sample was blood. The CDR3 sequence: CASSPNPRGGDLSPLHF. The CDR3 nucleotides read TGTGCCAGCAGTCCAAACCCCCGAGGGGGCGATCTTTCACCCCTCCACTTT.